The TCR beta chain under discussion was sequenced for a study of T-cell memory formation after mild COVID-19. Findings of the study overall: Cross-reactive memory apparently joined, as some responding clones appeared in pre-infection memory. Confirmation of SARS-CoV-2 specificity was lacking for second-wave clones peaking day 37.

About this clonotype itself: The antigen remains unidentified. A clone one base away is much larger, so this may be a read error.

5'RACE with constant-segment primers yielded barcoded, UMI-tagged TCR alpha and TCR beta cDNA libraries. MiXCR was run by TCRdb on the 5' RACE reads, yielding one entry per CDR3 protein. The top ten hold roughly 21% of the sample, which has under 550,000 distinct CDR3 sequences, roughly 18% seen once. Sample: PBMCs or a T cell subset sorted from them (not recorded which). The receptor comes from a man aged 18 to 29 who had mild COVID-19 (a few samples of this study predate the infection). Cell type and time point are not known.

This chain's CDR3 is CSARASQWPVETQYF. The CDR3 coding sequence is TGCAGTGCTAGAGCCTCGCAGTGGCCCGTCGAGACCCAGTACTTC. The chain uses TRBV20-1 and TRBJ2-5; D not certain. The CDR3 has 15 residues. Looked up from germline, CDR1 is DFQATT and CDR2 is SNEGSKA (reference sequence). The germline V and J ends were trimmed by 1 base and 5 bases, with 17 bases remaining between them.